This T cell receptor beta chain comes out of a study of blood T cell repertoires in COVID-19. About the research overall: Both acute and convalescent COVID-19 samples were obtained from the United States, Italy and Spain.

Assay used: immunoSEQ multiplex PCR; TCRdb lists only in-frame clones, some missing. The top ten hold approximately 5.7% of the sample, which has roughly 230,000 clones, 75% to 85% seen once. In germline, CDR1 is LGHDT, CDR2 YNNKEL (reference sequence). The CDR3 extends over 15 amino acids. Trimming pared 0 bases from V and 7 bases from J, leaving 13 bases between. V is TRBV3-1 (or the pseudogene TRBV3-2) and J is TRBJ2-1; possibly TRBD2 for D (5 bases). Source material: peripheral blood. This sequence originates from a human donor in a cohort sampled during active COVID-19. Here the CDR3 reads CASSQDLLGGNEQFF. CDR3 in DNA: TGTGCCAGCAGCCAAGACCTACTAGGCGGGAATGAGCAGTTCTTC.